The rows below give T cell receptor beta chains drawn from one sample of a study of cytomegalovirus exposure and HLA in healthy donors. Measured with immunoSEQ multiplex PCR; TCRdb has only the in-frame clones, and not every one. The sample lists under 200,000 clones, about 85% occurring once. The sequenced sample consisted of PBMCs. All receptors come from a man between 50 and 59 years old in good health and CMV-seronegative. CDR3s include the opening cysteine and the closing phenylalanine or tryptophan. A D gene is named only where the DNA matches it firmly. The size entry is marked missing in some rows and otherwise reads once, few, many or a size class.

>TRBD1|TRBV2|TRBJ1-1|.
CASRKTGVNTEAFF
TGTGCCAGCAGGAAGACAGGGGTGAACACTGAAGCTTTCTTT
>.|TRBV28|TRBJ2-3|.
CASSPGPPNTQYF
TGTGCCAGCAGTCCAGGTCCCCCAAATACGCAGTATTTT
>.|TRBV5-1|TRBJ2-3|once
CASSLNTADTQYF
TGCGCCAGCAGCTTAAACACCGCAGATACGCAGTATTTT
>.|TRBV6-5|TRBJ1-2|.
CASFQTGAKGGGYTF
TGTGCCAGCTTCCAGACAGGCGCGAAAGGCGGAGGCTACACCTTC
>.|TRBV12-5|TRBJ1-3|.
CASGPPYGQSSGNTIYF
TGTGCTAGTGGCCCCCCCTACGGACAGAGCTCTGGAAACACCATATATTTT
>TRBD1|TRBV2|TRBJ2-1|.
CASRGTGIYNEQFF
TGTGCCAGCAGGGGGACAGGGATTTACAATGAGCAGTTCTTC
>.|TRBV11-2|TRBJ1-4|few
CASSLVRRNEKLFF
TGTGCCAGCAGCTTAGTGCGGAGGAATGAAAAACTGTTTTTT
>TRBD2|TRBV4-1|TRBJ2-7|.
CASSLGTSGGNEQYF
TGCGCCAGCAGCCTCGGGACTAGCGGGGGAAACGAGCAGTACTTC
>TRBD1|TRBV7-2|TRBJ2-5|.
CASSLEGQGLETQYF
TGTGCCAGCAGCTTAGAGGGACAGGGCCTTGAGACCCAGTACTTC
>TRBD1|TRBV18|TRBJ1-1|.
CASSRGQETNTEAFF
TGTGCCAGCTCACGAGGACAGGAGACGAACACTGAAGCTTTCTTT
>.|TRBV9|TRBJ2-5|.
CASSPWTGREETQYF
TGTGCCAGCAGCCCCTGGACCGGACGGGAGGAGACCCAGTACTTC
>TRBD1|TRBV15|TRBJ2-7|few
CATSRDRGQGSYEQYF
TGTGCCACCAGCAGAGATAGGGGACAGGGAAGCTACGAGCAGTACTTC
>.|TRBV4-1|TRBJ2-6|.
CASSQVGIGANVLTF
TGCGCCAGCAGCCAAGTCGGGATAGGGGCCAACGTCCTGACTTTC
>.|TRBV14|TRBJ2-2|.
CASSQVGAGATGELFF
TGTGCCAGCAGCCAAGTAGGGGCAGGGGCCACCGGGGAGCTGTTTTTT
>TRBD1|TRBV19|TRBJ1-1|few
CATTSRDRGTEAFF
TGTGCCACCACGTCCCGGGACAGGGGAACTGAAGCTTTCTTT
>.|TRBV5-6|TRBJ1-1|.
CASSPPQGPTEAFF
TGTGCCAGCAGCCCTCCACAGGGTCCCACTGAAGCTTTCTTT